What follows are 20 T cell receptor beta chains derived from one specimen sequenced in a study of patients and donors after allogeneic stem cell transplantation. One entry per CDR3 protein, called by TCRdb with MiXCR from the RT-PCR reads. Here the sample spans hundreds of thousands of distinct CDR3 sequences, 15% to 20% being singletons. Sequenced sample: blood, either unsorted or a sorted T cell fraction (not recorded which). All receptors derive from a human donor who was either an allogeneic HSCT recipient or a stem cell or donor lymphocyte infusion donor (not recorded which). It is not recorded whose cells these are; they may come from a transplant donor.

This clonotype was picked up a small number of times. DNA for the CDR3: TGTGCCAGCAGTTTCTTTATGGTTGGGACTAGCGGACCACAGTACTTC. It codes for CASSFFMVGTSGPQYF. The J gene is TRBJ2-7, the V gene TRBV27; 11 nucleotides line up with TRBD2. Germline lookup yields CDR1 MNHEY and CDR2 SMNVEV (reference sequence). The CDR3 extends over 16 amino acids. J gave up 10 bases and V 3 bases, and 14 bases lay outside the gene matches.

This chain connects TRBV13 to TRBJ2-7, with TRBD1 identical over 9 bases. Looked up from germline, CDR1 is PRHDT and CDR2 is FYEKMQ (reference sequence). V dropped 5 bases and J dropped 6; count of bases not matched to a gene: 11. This CDR3 has 15 amino acids. The CDR3 DNA follows: TGTGCCAGCAGCCCAGGGACAGGGTTAGGAGGCGAGCAGTACTTC. It is translated as CASSPGTGLGGEQYF.

The J gene is TRBJ1-5, the V gene TRBV20-1; 10 positions match TRBD1. The CDR3 consists of 14 residues. Trimming at V came to 3 bases and at J to 7 bases, leaving 6 bases not matched to a gene. CDR1 and CDR2 (germline): DFQATT, SNEGSKA (reference sequence). CDR3 sequence: CSARTGTGEQPQHF. The CDR3, as DNA: TGCAGTGCTAGGACCGGGACAGGGGAGCAGCCCCAGCATTTT.

V is TRBV2 and J is TRBJ1-6, with D uncertain. The CDR3 is 14 amino acids. V was trimmed by 7 bases and J by 9 bases, leaving 16 bases between them. CDR1 and CDR2 (germline): SNHLY, FYNNEI. CDR3 in DNA: TGTGCCAGCACCGGCGGTACTAAGGGTTCACCCCTCCACTTT. Residues: CASTGGTKGSPLHF.

The chain combines TRBV24-1 with TRBJ2-1; 7 positions match TRBD1. The V gene's germline CDR1 is KGHDR and CDR2 SFDVKD. The CDR3 extends over 15 amino acids. V lost 9 bases to trimming and J lost 4 bases; unmatched junction nucleotides: 11. This chain's CDR3 is CATGTGDPYYNEQFF. CDR3 DNA sequence: TGTGCCACCGGAACAGGGGATCCATATTACAATGAGCAGTTCTTC.

This clonotype turned up a few times. The genes are TRBV9 and TRBJ2-1; D unclear. Germline CDR1 reads SGDLS; CDR2 reads YYNGEE. There are 15 residues in the CDR3. V was shortened by 2 bases and J by 3 bases, with 12 bases between the two germline ends. This chain's CDR3 is CASSVRGNIYNEQFF. Written as DNA, the CDR3 is TGTGCCAGCAGCGTTAGAGGTAATATCTACAATGAGCAGTTCTTC.

This clonotype was counted ten times or more. The genes are TRBV5-1 and TRBJ2-7; TRBD1 matches at 8 bases. The ends lost 2 bases at V and 2 bases at J; junction bases unmatched: 6. CDR1 is SGHRS, CDR2 YFSETQ, per germline. There are 15 residues in the CDR3. The CDR3 bases are TGCGCCAGCAGCTTTCCGGGACAGGAAACCTACGAGCAGTACTTC. Its protein product is CASSFPGQETYEQYF.

This clonotype was found a few times. The genes are TRBV7-9 and TRBJ2-7; no clear D. With 5 bases removed from V and 5 bases from J, the gap between germline ends came to 13 bases. Germline CDR1 is SEHNR and CDR2 is FQNEAQ (reference sequence). The CDR3 consists of 13 residues. DNA of the CDR3: TGTGCCAGCAGCCCGCTGAATAGAGACGAGCAGTACTTC. Amino acids: CASSPLNRDEQYF.

The genes are TRBV6-1 and TRBJ2-7; the D is unclear. The germline gives CDR1 MNHNS, CDR2 SASEGT. V was trimmed by 5 bases and J by 2 bases, leaving 22 bases between them. The CDR3 is 17 residues long. CDR3 DNA sequence: TGTGCCAGCAGTCGGTTAGCCCGGCACCTTGGGACCTACGAGCAGTACTTC. This encodes CASSRLARHLGTYEQYF.

This clonotype occurred a few times. The chain links TRBV21-1 to TRBJ2-7. TRBV21-1 is deemed a pseudogene. This CDR3 is built from 15 residues. The CDR3 reads CASSKVTGNFYEQYF. As DNA, the CDR3 is TGTGCCAGCAGCAAAGTCACAGGGAACTTCTACGAGCAGTACTTC.

There are a few counts of this clonotype. The gene calls are TRBV6-2 or TRBV6-3 and TRBJ1-6; D not resolved. Trimming removed 0 bases at V and 0 bases at J, with 12 bases between. The germline V gene encodes CDR1 MNHEY and CDR2 SVGEGT. CDR3 length equals 18 residues. CDR3 loop: CASSYSWGLSSYNSPLHF. The CDR3 region has the DNA TGTGCCAGCAGTTACTCTTGGGGTCTAAGCTCCTATAATTCACCCCTCCACTTT.

This clonotype was observed a few times. The CDR3 DNA reads TGTGCCAGCACCACCCTTACTAGCGGGAGGACCTCCTACGAGCAGTACTTC. It specifies CASTTLTSGRTSYEQYF. J is TRBJ2-7 and V is TRBV6-1; the match to TRBD2 covers 12 bases. The V gene end was trimmed by 7 bases and the J gene end by 0 bases; junction bases not matched to a gene: 10. The CDR3 has 17 amino acids. The germline CDR1 and CDR2 sequences are MNHNS and SASEGT.

The V and J genes are TRBV6-1 and TRBJ1-5; D not certain. Germline lookup yields CDR1 MNHNS and CDR2 SASEGT. The CDR3 consists of 13 residues. The V end lost 8 bases, the J end lost 3 bases, and 11 bases lay between the germline ends. CDR3 in amino acids: CASLPGNNQPQHF. The DNA for the CDR3 is TGTGCCAGCCTTCCGGGTAACAATCAGCCCCAGCATTTT.

This clonotype has only a few counts. The chain links TRBV20-1 to TRBJ2-7, with TRBD2 matching over 11 bases. The germline CDR1 and CDR2 sequences are DFQATT and SNEGSKA (reference sequence). V was clipped by 5 bases and J by 0 bases; unmatched bases: 21. The CDR3 totals 20 residues. The CDR3 sequence: CSAPTIPSGGRSSSSYEQYF. CDR3 bases: TGCAGTGCTCCAACTATTCCTAGCGGGGGGCGAAGCTCTAGCTCCTACGAGCAGTACTTC.

The chain joins TRBV19 to TRBJ2-7; no reliable D call. Trimming took off 0 bases at V and 2 bases at J, with 14 bases between the two ends. In germline, CDR1 is LNHDA, CDR2 SQIVND (reference sequence). The CDR3 is made up of 16 amino acids. DNA of the CDR3: TGTGCCAGTAGTATAGAAAGGCCGGCGCCCACCTACGAGCAGTACTTC. Translation gives CASSIERPAPTYEQYF.

The V gene is TRBV12-3 or TRBV12-4, the J gene TRBJ2-2; 7 bases fit TRBD2. The CDR3 loop spans 16 amino acids. V lost 8 bases to trimming and J lost 5 bases; unmatched junction nucleotides: 14. The CDR3 DNA is TGTGCCAGCTTCGGGAACGGGAGGCCAGATACCGGGGAGCTGTTTTTT. Its protein product is CASFGNGRPDTGELFF.

This clonotype appeared a few times. V usage is TRBV12-3 or TRBV12-4 and J usage is TRBJ1-1; 7 bases fit TRBD1. This CDR3 contains 14 residues. V trimming: 5 bases; J trimming: 4 bases; junction bases outside the gene matches: 7. The CDR3, as DNA: TGTGCCAGCAGTAAACAGGGGATGAGCACTGAAGCTTTCTTT. Residues: CASSKQGMSTEAFF.

The J gene is TRBJ2-5, the V gene TRBV11-2, with D maybe TRBD1 (6 bases). Trimming took 3 bases from V and 6 from J, leaving 11 bases between them. The V gene's germline CDR1 is SGHAT and CDR2 FQNNGV. The CDR3 has 13 amino acids. The CDR3 DNA reads as TGTGCCAGCAGCTTGATGGGGGCGCAGACCCAGTACTTC. Translation: CASSLMGAQTQYF.

This clonotype was found many times. CDR3 sequence (DNA): TGTGCCAGCAGACCCACCAACGCGCAGTATTTT. This sequence encodes CASRPTNAQYF. The chain recombines TRBV12-3 or TRBV12-4 with TRBJ2-3; no clear D gene. The V and J ends lost 6 bases and 10 bases respectively, with 11 bases between them. CDR3 size: 11 residues.

This clonotype was counted many times. This chain uses TRBV7-9 with TRBJ2-3, with D perhaps given as TRBD1 or TRBD2 (5 bases each). The germline V and J ends were trimmed by 2 bases and 2 bases, with 14 bases remaining between them. Germline V gene sequence: CDR1 SEHNR, CDR2 FQNEAQ (reference sequence). CDR3 length equals 16 residues. The CDR3 region has the DNA TGTGCCAGCAGCTTAAGGATGGCAGGGACCACAGATACGCAGTATTTT. As protein: CASSLRMAGTTDTQYF.